The entry below gives a single T cell receptor beta chain sequence along with its context. This sample was taken from a study of blood T cell repertoires in COVID-19. The V end lost 6 bases, the J end lost 3 bases, and 11 bases lay between the germline ends. The CDR3 covers 14 residues. Germline V gives CDR1 LNHDA, CDR2 SQIVND (reference sequence). Original processing methods: Reference gene primer amplification in the assay estimated nucleated cell counts. Using immunoSEQ multiplex PCR, the repertoire was profiled, and TCRdb retains in-frame clones only, with some absent. V and J calls and clone size come straight from that table; D and trimming were deduced from the DNA. The sample holds 240,000 or so clones, about 88% seen once.

The specimen sequenced was peripheral blood. This receptor was taken from a woman between 40 and 55 years old who had recovered from COVID-19. The chain couples TRBV19 to TRBJ2-2; a weak D match, TRBD2 (6 bases). CDR3 DNA: TGTGCCAGTAGGGGAGGCACCCACACCGGGGAGCTGTTTTTT. Translating it yields CASRGGTHTGELFF. The complete variable domain, with remaining parts taken from reference TRBV19 and TRBJ2-2, reads DGGITQSPKYLFRKEGQNVTLSCEQNLNHDAMYWYRQDPGQGLRLIYYSQIVNDFQKGDIAEGYSVSREKKESFPLTVTSAQKNPTAFYLCASRGGTHTGELFFGEGSRLTVL.